This entry is about one T cell receptor beta chain. The J segment lost 5 bases and the V segment lost 0 bases, leaving 5 bases of the junction unmatched. CDR1 and CDR2 (germline): LGHDT, YNNKEL (reference sequence). This CDR3 comprises 15 residues. The data were taken from a study of blood T cell repertoires in COVID-19. Assay used: immunoSEQ multiplex PCR; TCRdb lists only in-frame clones, some missing. There are approximately 320,000 clones in the sample; 85% occur only once, and around 7.2% lies in the top ten. The chain couples TRBV3-1 (or the pseudogene TRBV3-2) to TRBJ1-2, with TRBD1 matching 8 bases. The sequence came from a human donor in a cohort sampled during active COVID-19. What was sequenced was peripheral blood. For the CDR3, the DNA is TGTGCCAGCAGCCAAGAGCCCAGGGGGCCGTATGGCTACACCTTC. It codes for CASSQEPRGPYGYTF.